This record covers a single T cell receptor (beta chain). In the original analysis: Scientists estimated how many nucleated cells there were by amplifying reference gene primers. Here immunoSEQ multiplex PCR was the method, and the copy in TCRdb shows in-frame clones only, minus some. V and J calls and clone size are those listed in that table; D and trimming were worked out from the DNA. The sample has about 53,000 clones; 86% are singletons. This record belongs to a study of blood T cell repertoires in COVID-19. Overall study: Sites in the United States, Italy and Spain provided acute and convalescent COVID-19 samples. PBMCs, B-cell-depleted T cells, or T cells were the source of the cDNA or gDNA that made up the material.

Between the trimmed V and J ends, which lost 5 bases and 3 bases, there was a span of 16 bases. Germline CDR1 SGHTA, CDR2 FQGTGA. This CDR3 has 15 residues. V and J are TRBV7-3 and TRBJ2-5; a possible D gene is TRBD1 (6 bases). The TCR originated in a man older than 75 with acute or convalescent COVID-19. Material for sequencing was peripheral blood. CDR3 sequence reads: CASSQYTGFKETQYF. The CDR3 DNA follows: TGTGCCAGCAGCCAATATACAGGGTTTAAAGAGACCCAGTACTTC.